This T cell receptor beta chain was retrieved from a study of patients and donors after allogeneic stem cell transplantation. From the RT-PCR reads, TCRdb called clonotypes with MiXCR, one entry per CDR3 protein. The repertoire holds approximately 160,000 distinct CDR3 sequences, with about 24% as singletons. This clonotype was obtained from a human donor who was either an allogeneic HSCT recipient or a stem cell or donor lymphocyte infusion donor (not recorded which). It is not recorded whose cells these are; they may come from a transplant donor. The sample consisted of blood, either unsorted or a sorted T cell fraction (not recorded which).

Here the CDR3 reads CTSTERFYNEQFF. The CDR3 bases are TGCACCAGCACGGAGCGGTTCTACAATGAGCAGTTCTTC. The chain couples TRBV1 to TRBJ2-1; TRBD2, the table's D call, was not compared with the DNA. TRBV1 is assigned pseudogene status. The CDR3 is 13 residues long.